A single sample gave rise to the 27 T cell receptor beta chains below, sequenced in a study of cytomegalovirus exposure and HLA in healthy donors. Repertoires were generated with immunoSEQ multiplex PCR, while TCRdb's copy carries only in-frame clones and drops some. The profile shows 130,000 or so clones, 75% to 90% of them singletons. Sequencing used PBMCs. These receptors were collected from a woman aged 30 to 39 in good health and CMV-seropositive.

Here the CDR3 DNA reads TGTGCCAGCAGCCAAGAACAGGGGCGTGATGGAAACACCATATATTTT. Its translation: CASSQEQGRDGNTIYF. The V gene is TRBV4-2, the J gene TRBJ1-3; 7 bases fit TRBD1. Per germline, CDR1 LGHNA and CDR2 YNFKEQ. With V trimmed by 0 bases and J by 3 bases, 5 bases remained unmatched. CDR3 length: 16 amino acids.

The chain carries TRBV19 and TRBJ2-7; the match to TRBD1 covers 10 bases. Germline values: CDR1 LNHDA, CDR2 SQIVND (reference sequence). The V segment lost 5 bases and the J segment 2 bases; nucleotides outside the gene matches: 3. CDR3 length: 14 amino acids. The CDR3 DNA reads TGTGCCAGTAGTCCTGGGACAGGGGCCTACGAGCAGTACTTC. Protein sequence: CASSPGTGAYEQYF.

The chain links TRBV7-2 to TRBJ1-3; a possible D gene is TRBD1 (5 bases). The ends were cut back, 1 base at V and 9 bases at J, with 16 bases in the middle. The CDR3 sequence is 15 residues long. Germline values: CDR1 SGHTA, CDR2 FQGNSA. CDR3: CASSLGSQASGTIYF. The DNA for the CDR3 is TGTGCCAGCAGCTTAGGATCACAGGCTAGTGGCACCATATATTTT. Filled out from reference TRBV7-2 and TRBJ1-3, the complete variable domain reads GAGVSQSPSNKVTEKGKDVELRCDPISGHTALYWYRQSLGQGLEFLIYFQGNSAPDKSGLPSDRFSAERTGGSVSTLTIQRTQQEDSAVYLCASSLGSQASGTIYFGEGSWLTVV.

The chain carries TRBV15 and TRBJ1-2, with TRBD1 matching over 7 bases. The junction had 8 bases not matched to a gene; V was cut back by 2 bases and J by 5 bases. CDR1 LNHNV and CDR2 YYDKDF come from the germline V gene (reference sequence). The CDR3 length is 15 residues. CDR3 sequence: CATSRNWDSPYGYTF. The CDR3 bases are TGTGCCACCAGCAGAAACTGGGACAGTCCTTATGGCTACACCTTC. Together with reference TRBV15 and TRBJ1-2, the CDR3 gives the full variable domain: DAMVIQNPRYQVTQFGKPVTLSCSQTLNHNVMYWYQQKSSQAPKLLFHYYDKDFNNEADTPDNFQSRRPNTSFCFLDIRSPGLGDTAMYLCATSRNWDSPYGYTFGSGTRLTVV.

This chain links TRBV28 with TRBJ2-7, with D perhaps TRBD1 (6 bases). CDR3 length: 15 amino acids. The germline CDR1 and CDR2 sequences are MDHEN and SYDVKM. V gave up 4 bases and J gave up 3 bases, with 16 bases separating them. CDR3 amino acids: CASSSIHRDNYEQYF. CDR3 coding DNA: TGTGCCAGCAGTTCCATACACAGGGACAACTACGAGCAGTACTTC.

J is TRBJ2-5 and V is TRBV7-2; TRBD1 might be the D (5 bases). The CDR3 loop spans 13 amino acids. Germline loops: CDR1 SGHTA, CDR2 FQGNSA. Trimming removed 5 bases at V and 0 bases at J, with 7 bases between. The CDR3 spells CASSRQHQETQYF. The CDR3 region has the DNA TGTGCCAGCAGCAGACAGCACCAAGAGACCCAGTACTTC.

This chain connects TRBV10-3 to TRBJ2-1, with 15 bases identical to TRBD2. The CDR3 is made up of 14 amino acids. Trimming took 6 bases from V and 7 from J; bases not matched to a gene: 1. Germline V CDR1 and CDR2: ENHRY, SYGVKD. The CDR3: CAIRGLAGGNEQFF. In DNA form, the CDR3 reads TGTGCCATCAGAGGACTAGCGGGGGGGAATGAGCAGTTCTTC.

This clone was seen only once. CDR3 sequence reads: CATSTAINEKLFF. Written as DNA, the CDR3 is TGTGCCACCTCGACAGCTATTAATGAAAAACTGTTTTTT. The chain combines TRBV6-1 with TRBJ1-4, with a tentative D call TRBD1 (5 bases). The germline gives CDR1 MNHNS, CDR2 SASEGT. The CDR3 sequence is 13 residues long. Trimming shortened V by 10 bases and J by 4 bases, and 13 bases separated the two germline ends.

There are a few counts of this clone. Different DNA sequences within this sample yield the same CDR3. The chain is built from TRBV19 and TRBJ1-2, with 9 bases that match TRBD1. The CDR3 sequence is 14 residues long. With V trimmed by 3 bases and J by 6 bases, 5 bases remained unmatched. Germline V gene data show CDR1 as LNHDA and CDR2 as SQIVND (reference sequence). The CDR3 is CASSMGQGGHGYTF. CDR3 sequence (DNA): TGTGCCAGTAGTATGGGACAGGGAGGTCATGGCTACACCTTC.

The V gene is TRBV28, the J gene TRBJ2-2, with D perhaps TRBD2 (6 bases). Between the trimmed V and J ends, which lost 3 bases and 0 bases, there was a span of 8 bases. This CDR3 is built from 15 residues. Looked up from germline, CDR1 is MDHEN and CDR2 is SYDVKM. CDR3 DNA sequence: TGTGCCAGCAGTTTGGAGGGAGCGAACACCGGGGAGCTGTTTTTT. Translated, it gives CASSLEGANTGELFF.

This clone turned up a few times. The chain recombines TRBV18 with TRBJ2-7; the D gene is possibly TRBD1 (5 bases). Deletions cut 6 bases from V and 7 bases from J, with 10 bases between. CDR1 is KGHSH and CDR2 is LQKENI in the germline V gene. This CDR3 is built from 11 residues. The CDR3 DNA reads TGTGCCAGCTCTCAGGGCCGGGAGCAGTACTTC. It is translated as CASSQGREQYF. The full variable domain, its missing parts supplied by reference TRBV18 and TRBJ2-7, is NAGVMQNPRHLVRRRGQEARLRCSPMKGHSHVYWYRQLPEEGLKFMVYLQKENIIDESGMPKERFSAEFPKEGPSILRIQQVVRGDSAAYFCASSQGREQYFGPGTRLTVT.

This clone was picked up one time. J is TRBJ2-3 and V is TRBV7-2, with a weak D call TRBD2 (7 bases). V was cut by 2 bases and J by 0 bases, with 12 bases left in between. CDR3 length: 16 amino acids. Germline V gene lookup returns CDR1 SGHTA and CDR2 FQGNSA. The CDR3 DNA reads TGTGCCAGCAGCTTAACGGGGGGCCCTAGCACAGATACGCAGTATTTT. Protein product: CASSLTGGPSTDTQYF.

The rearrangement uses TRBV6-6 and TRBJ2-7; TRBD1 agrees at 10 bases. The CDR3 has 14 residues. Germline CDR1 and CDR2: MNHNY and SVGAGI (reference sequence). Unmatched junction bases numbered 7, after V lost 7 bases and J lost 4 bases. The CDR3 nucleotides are TGTGCCAGCAACGGACAGGGGGAAAGATACGAGCAGTACTTC. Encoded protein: CASNGQGERYEQYF.

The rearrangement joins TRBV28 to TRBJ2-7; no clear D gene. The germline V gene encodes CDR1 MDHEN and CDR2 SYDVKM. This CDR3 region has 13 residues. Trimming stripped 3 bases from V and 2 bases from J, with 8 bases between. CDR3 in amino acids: CASSLGSPYEQYF. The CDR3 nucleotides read TGTGCCAGCAGTTTGGGCAGTCCCTACGAGCAGTACTTC.

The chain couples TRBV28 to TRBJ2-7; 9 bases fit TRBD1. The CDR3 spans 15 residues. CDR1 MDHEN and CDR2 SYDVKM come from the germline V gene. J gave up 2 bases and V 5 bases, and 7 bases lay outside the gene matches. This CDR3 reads CASSNRDRVPYEQYF. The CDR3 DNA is TGTGCCAGCAGTAATCGGGACAGGGTCCCCTACGAGCAGTACTTC.

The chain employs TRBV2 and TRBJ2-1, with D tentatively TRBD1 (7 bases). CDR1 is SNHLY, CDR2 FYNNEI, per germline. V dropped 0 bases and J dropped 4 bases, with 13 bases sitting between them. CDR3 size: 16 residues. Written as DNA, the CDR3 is TGTGCCAGCAGTGAAGCCGTGACAGGGAGGTACAATGAGCAGTTCTTC. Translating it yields CASSEAVTGRYNEQFF.

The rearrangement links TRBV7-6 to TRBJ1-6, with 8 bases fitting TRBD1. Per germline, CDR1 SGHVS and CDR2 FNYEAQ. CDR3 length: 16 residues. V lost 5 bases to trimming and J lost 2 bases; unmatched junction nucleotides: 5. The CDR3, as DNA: TGTGCCAGCAGCCTCTGGACAGGGCCCTATAATTCACCCCTCCACTTT. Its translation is CASSLWTGPYNSPLHF.

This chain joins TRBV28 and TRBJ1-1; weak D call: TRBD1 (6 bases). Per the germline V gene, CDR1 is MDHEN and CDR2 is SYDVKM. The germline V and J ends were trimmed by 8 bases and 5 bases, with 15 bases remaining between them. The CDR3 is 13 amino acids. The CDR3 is CASLQGRGTEAFF. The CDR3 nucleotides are TGTGCCAGCCTCCAGGGAAGGGGGACTGAAGCTTTCTTT.

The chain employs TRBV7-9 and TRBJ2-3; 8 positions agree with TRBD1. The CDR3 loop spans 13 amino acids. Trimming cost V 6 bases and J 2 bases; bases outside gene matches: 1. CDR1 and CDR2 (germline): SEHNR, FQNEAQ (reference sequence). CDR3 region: CASRDRATDTQYF. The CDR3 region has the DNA TGTGCCAGCAGGGACAGGGCCACAGATACGCAGTATTTT.

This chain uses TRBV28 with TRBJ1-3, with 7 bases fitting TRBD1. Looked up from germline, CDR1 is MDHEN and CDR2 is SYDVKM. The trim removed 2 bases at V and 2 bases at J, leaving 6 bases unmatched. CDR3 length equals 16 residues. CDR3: CASSLQTGSPGNTIYF. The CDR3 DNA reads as TGTGCCAGCAGTTTACAGACAGGGTCCCCTGGAAACACCATATATTTT.

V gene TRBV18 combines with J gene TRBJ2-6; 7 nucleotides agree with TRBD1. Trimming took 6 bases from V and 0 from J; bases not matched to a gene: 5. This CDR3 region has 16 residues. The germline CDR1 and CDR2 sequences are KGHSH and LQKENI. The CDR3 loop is CASSGQPISGANVLTF. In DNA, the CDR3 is TGTGCCAGCTCGGGACAGCCAATCTCTGGGGCCAACGTCCTGACTTTC.

The CDR3 loop is CASSPMTQGGQDGYTF. CDR3 sequence (DNA): TGTGCCAGCTCACCGATGACACAGGGGGGGCAGGATGGCTACACCTTC. The rearrangement uses TRBV18 and TRBJ1-2; 8 bases line up with TRBD1. Trimming removed 3 bases from V and 6 bases from J; junction bases left unmatched: 12. The germline V gene has CDR1 KGHSH and CDR2 LQKENI. The CDR3 is made up of 16 amino acids. Full variable domain (outside the CDR3, taken from reference TRBV18 and TRBJ1-2): NAGVMQNPRHLVRRRGQEARLRCSPMKGHSHVYWYRQLPEEGLKFMVYLQKENIIDESGMPKERFSAEFPKEGPSILRIQQVVRGDSAAYFCASSPMTQGGQDGYTFGSGTRLTVV.

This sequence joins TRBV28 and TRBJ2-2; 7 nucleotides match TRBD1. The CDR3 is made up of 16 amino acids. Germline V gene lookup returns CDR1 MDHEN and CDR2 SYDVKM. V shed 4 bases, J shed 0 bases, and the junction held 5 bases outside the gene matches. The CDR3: CASSSRQGANTGELFF. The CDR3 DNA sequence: TGTGCCAGCAGTTCCCGACAGGGAGCGAACACCGGGGAGCTGTTTTTT.

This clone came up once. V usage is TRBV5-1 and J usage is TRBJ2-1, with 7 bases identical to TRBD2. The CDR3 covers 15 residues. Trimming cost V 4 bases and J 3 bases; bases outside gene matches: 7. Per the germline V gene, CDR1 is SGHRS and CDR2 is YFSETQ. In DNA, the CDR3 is TGCGCCAGCAGCCTGTCTCGCGGGAGCTACAATGAGCAGTTCTTC. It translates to CASSLSRGSYNEQFF.

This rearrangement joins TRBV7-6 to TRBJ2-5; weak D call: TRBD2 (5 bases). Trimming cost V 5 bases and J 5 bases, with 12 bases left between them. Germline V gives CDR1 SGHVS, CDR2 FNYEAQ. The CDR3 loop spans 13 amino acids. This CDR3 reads CASSRTRGETQYF. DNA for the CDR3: TGTGCCAGCAGCCGAACTAGAGGGGAGACCCAGTACTTC.

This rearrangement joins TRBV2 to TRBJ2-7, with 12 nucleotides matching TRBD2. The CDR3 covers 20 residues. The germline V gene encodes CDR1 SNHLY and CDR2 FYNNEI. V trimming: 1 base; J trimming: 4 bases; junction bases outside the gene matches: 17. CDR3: CASSEGGIMTSGSRIYEQYF. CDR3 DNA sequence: TGTGCCAGCAGTGAAGGGGGGATAATGACTAGCGGGAGTCGTATTTACGAGCAGTACTTC.

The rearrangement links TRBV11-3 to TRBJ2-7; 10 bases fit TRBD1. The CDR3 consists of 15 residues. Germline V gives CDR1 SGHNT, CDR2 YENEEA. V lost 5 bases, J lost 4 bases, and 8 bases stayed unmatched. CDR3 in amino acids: CASSQGGQGMYEQYF. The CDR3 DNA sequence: TGTGCCAGCAGCCAAGGGGGACAGGGGATGTACGAGCAGTACTTC.